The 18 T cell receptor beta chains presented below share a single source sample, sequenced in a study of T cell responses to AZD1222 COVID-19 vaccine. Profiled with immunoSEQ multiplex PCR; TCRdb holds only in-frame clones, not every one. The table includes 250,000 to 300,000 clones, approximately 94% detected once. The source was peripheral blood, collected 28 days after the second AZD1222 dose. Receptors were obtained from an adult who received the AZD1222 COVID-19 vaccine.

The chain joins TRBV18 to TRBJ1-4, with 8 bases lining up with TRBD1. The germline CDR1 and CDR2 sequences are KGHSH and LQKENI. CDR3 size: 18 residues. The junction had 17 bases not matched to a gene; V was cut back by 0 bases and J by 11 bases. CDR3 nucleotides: TGTGCCAGCTCACCACCGGACAGGGTGGGCCTTGGGCCATGGAAACTGTTTTTT. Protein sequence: CASSPPDRVGLGPWKLFF.

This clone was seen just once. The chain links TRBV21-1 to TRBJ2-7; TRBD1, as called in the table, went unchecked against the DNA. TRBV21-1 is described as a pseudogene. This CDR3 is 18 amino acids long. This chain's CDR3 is CATFFRVPGTGATYEQYF. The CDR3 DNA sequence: TGTGCCACTTTCTTCAGGGTCCCCGGGACAGGGGCAACCTACGAGCAGTACTTC.

The CDR3 DNA is TGTGCCAGCTCACCACCGGGACAGGGACTAGGGGTGCAGTACTTC. Its translation: CASSPPGQGLGVQYF. V and J are TRBV18 and TRBJ2-7, with D tentatively TRBD1 (9 bases). This CDR3 spans 15 amino acids. Germline V gives CDR1 KGHSH, CDR2 LQKENI. The ends were cut back, 0 bases at V and 9 bases at J, with 18 bases in the middle.

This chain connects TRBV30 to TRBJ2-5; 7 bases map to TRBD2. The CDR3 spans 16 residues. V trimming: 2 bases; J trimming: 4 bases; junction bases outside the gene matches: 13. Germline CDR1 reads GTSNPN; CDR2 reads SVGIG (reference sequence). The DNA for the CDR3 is TGTGCCTGGAGTCCCCGGGGCGTGCCGGGGGGAGAGACCCAGTACTTC. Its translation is CAWSPRGVPGGETQYF.

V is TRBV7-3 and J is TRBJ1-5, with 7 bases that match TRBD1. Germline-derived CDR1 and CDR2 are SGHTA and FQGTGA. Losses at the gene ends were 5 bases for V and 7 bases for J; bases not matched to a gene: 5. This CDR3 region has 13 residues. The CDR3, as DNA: TGTGCCAGCAGCCGACAGGGAGGGCAGCCCCAGCATTTT. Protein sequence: CASSRQGGQPQHF.

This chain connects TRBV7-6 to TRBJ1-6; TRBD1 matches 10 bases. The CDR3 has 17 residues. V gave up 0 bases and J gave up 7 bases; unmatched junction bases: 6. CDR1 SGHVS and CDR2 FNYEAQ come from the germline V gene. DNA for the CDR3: TGTGCCAGCAGCTTAGCGCTAAGGACAGGGGGAAATTCACCCCTCCACTTT. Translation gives CASSLALRTGGNSPLHF.

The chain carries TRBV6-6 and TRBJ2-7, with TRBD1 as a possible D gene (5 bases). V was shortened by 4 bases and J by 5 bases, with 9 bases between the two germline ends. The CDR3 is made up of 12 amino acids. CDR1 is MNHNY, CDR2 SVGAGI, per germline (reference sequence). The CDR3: CASSLTANEQYF. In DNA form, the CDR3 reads TGTGCCAGCAGTTTGACAGCCAACGAGCAGTACTTC.

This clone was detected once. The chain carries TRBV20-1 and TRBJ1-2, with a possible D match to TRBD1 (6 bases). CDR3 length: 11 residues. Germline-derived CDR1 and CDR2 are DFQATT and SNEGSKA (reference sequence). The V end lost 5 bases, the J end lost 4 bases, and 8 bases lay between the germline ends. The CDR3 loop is CSAGGLYGYTF. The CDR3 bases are TGCAGTGCTGGGGGCCTCTATGGCTACACCTTC.

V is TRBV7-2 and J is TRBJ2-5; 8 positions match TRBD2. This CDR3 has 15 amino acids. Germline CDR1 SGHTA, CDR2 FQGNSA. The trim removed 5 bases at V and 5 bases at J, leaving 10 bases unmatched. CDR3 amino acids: CASSSQRESGETQYF. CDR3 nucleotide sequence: TGTGCCAGCAGCAGCCAGCGGGAGAGTGGGGAGACCCAGTACTTC.

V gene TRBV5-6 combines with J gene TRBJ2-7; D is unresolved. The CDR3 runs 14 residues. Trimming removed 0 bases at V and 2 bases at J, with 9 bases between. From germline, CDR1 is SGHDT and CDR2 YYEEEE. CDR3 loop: CASSLDGFAYEQYF. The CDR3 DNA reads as TGTGCCAGCAGCTTGGACGGATTCGCCTACGAGCAGTACTTC.

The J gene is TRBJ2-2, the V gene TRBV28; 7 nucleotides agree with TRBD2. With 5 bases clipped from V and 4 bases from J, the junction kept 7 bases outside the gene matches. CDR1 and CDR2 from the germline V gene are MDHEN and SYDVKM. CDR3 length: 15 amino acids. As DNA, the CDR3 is TGTGCCAGCAGTACCATGAAGCGGGGCACCGGGGAGCTGTTTTTT. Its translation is CASSTMKRGTGELFF.

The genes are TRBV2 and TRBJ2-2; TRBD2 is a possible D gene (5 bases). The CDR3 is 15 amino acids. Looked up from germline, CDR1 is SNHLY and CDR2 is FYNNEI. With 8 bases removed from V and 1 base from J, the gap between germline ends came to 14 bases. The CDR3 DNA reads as TGTGCCAGCGAGGGTGGTCTGGGGAACACCGGGGAGCTGTTTTTT. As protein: CASEGGLGNTGELFF.

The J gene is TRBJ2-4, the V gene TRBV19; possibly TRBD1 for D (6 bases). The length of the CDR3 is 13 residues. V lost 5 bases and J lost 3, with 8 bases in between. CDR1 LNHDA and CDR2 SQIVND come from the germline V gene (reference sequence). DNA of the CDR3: TGTGCCAGTAGTTTGGACAGCAAAAACATTCAGTACTTC. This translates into CASSLDSKNIQYF.

As DNA, the CDR3 is TGTGCCAGCAGCTTAGGAGAGACCCAGTACTTC. Amino acid sequence: CASSLGETQYF. The V and J genes are TRBV11-1 and TRBJ2-5; the D is unclear. The CDR3 consists of 11 residues. Germline V CDR1 and CDR2: SGHAT, FQDESV (reference sequence). V lost 1 base and J 4 bases, leaving 1 base between the germline ends. The full variable domain, its missing parts supplied by reference TRBV11-1 and TRBJ2-5, is EAEVAQSPRYKITEKSQAVAFWCDPISGHATLYWYRQILGQGPELLVQFQDESVVDDSQLPKDRFSAERLKGVDSTLKIQPAELGDSAMYLCASSLGETQYFGPGTRLLVL.

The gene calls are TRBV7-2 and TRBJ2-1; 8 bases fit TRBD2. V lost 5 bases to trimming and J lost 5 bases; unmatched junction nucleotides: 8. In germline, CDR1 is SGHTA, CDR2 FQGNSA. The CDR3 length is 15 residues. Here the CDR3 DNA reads TGTGCCAGCAGCGGGCGGATAGCGGGGAACAATGAGCAGTTCTTC. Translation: CASSGRIAGNNEQFF.

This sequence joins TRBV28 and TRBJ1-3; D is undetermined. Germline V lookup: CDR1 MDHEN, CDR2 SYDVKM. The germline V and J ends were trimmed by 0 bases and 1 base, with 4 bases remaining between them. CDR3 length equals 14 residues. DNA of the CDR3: TGTGCCAGCAGTTTATGGGGGTCTGGAAACACCATATATTTT. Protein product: CASSLWGSGNTIYF.

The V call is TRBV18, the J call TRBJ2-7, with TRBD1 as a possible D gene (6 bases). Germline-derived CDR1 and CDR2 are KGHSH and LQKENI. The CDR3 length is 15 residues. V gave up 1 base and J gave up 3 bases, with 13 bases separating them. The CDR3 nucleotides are TGTGCCAGCTCACCACGACAGGCCGACCTCTACGAGCAGTACTTC. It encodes CASSPRQADLYEQYF.

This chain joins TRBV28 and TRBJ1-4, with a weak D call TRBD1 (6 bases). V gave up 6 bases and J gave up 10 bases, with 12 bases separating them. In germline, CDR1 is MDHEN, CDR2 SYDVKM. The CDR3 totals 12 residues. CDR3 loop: CASSQQGGKLFF. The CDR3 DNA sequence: TGTGCCAGCAGCCAACAGGGAGGAAAACTGTTTTTT.